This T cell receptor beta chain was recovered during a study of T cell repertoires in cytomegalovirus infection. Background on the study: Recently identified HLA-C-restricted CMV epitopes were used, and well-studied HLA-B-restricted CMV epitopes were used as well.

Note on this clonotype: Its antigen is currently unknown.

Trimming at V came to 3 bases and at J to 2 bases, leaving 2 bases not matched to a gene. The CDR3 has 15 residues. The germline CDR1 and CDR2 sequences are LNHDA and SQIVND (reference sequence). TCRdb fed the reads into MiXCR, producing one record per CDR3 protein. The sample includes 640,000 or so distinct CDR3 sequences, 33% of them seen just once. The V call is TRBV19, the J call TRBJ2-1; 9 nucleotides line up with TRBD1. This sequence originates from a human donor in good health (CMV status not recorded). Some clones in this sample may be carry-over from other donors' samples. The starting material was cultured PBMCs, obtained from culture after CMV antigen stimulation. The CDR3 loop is CASSITGGPYNEQFF. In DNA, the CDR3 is TGTGCCAGTAGTATCACAGGGGGCCCCTACAATGAGCAGTTCTTC.